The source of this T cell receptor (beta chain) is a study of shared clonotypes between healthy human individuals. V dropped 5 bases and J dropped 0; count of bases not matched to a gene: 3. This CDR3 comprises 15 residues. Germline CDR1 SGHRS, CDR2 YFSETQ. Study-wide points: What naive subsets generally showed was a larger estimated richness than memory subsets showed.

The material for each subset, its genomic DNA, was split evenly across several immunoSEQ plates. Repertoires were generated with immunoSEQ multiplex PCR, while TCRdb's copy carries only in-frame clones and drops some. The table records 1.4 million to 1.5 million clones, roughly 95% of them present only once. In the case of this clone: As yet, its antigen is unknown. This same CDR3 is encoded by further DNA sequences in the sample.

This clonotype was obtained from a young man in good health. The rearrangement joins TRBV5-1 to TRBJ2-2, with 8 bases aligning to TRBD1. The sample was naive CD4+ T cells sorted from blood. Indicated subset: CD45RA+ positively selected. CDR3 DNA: TGCGCCAGCAGTCTACAGGGGGCGAACACCGGGGAGCTGTTTTTT. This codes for CASSLQGANTGELFF.